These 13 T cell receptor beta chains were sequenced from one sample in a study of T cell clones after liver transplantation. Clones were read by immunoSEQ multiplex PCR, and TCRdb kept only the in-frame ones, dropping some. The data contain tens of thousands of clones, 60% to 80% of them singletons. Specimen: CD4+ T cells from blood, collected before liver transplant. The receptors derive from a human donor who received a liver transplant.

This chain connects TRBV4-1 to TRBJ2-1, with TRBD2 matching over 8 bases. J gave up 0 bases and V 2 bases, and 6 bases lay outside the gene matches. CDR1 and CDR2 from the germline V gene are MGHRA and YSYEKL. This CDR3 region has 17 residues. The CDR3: CASSQLQRGSSYNEQFF. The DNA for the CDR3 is TGCGCCAGCAGCCAACTACAGCGGGGGAGCTCCTACAATGAGCAGTTCTTC.

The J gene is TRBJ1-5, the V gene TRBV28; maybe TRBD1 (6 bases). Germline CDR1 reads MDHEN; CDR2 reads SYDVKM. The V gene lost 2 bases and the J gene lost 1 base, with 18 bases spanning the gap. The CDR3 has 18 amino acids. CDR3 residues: CASSLEGIGQLSNQPQHF. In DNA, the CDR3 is TGTGCCAGCAGTTTAGAGGGAATAGGACAGTTAAGCAATCAGCCCCAGCATTTT.

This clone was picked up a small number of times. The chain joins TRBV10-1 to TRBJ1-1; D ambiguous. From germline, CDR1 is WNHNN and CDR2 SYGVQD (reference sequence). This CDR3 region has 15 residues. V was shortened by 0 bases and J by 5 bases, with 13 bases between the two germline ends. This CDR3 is CASSESWGGRTEAFF. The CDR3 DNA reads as TGCGCCAGCAGTGAGTCCTGGGGAGGGAGGACTGAAGCTTTCTTT.

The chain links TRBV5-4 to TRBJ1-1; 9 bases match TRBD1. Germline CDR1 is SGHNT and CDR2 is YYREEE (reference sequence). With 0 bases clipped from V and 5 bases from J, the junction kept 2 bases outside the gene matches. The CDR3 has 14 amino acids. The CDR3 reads CASSLVDRGTEAFF. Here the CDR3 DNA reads TGTGCCAGCAGCTTGGTGGACAGGGGAACTGAAGCTTTCTTT.

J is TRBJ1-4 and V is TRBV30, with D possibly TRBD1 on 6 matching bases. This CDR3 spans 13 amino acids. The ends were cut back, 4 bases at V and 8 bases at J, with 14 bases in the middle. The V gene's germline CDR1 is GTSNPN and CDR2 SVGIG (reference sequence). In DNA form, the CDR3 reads TGTGCCTGGAATCACAGGGAAGGAGAAAAACTGTTTTTT. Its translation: CAWNHREGEKLFF.

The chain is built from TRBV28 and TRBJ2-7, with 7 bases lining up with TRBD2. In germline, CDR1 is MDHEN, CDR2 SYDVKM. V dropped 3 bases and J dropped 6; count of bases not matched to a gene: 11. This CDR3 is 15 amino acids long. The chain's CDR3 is CASSFGGLPNSEQYF. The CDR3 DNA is TGTGCCAGCAGTTTCGGGGGACTACCTAACTCCGAGCAGTACTTC.

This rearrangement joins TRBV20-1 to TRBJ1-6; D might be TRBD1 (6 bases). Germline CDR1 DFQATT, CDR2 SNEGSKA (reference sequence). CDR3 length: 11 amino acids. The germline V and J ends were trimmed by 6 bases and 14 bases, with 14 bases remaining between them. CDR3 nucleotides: TGCAGTGCGAGCCGTACAGGGTCCCTCCACTTT. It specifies CSASRTGSLHF.

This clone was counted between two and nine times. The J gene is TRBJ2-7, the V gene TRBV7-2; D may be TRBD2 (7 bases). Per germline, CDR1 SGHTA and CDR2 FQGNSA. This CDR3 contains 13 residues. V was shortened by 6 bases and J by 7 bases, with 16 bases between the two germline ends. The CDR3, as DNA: TGTGCCAGCAGTCCGGGGGGCCAGAAGGAGCAGTACTTC. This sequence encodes CASSPGGQKEQYF.

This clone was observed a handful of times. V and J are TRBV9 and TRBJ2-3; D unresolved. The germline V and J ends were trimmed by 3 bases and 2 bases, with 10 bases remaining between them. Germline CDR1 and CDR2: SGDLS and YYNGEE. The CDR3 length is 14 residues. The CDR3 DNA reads TGTGCCAGCAGCGGACAACAGAACACAGATACGCAGTATTTT. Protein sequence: CASSGQQNTDTQYF.

In nucleotides, the CDR3 is TGTGCCAGCAGCAAAAGGGGCTTGGCTGAAAAACTGTTTTTT. This encodes CASSKRGLAEKLFF. The chain employs TRBV21-1 and TRBJ1-4; TRBD1 is the table's D call, not checked against the DNA. TRBV21-1 is labeled a pseudogene. The CDR3 length is 14 residues.

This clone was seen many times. CDR3 nucleotide sequence: TGTGCCAGCAGCTTAGAAGCAGGAATCGACAATGAGCAGTTCTTC. Translating it yields CASSLEAGIDNEQFF. V gene TRBV11-2 combines with J gene TRBJ2-1, with D unclear. The germline V and J ends were trimmed by 0 bases and 5 bases, with 11 bases remaining between them. The germline V gene encodes CDR1 SGHAT and CDR2 FQNNGV. The CDR3 length is 15 residues.

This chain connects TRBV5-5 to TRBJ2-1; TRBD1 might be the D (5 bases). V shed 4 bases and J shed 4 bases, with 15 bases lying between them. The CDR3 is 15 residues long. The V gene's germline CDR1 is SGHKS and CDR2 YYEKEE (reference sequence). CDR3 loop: CASSPTSTEYNEQFF. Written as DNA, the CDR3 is TGTGCCAGCAGCCCTACCTCGACAGAATACAATGAGCAGTTCTTC.

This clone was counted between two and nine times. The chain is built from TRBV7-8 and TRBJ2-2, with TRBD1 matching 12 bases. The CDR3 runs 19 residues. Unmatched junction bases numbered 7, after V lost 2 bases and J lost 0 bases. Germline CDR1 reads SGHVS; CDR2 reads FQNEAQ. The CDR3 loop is CASSLRDRGRYANTGELFF. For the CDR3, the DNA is TGTGCCAGCAGCTTAAGGGACAGGGGGCGATACGCGAACACCGGGGAGCTGTTTTTT.